The text below deals with one T cell receptor (beta chain). Profiling relied on immunoSEQ multiplex PCR, and the TCRdb table lists in-frame clones only, not all of them. The sample has 15,000 to 20,000 clones, roughly 66% seen once. The entry originates in a study of sequential checkpoint blockade in melanoma. Study at large: Maintenance nivolumab came after either treatment sequence.

The treatment denotes: randomized to nivolumab then ipilimumab (arm A) or the reverse (arm B). V lost 6 bases and J 7 bases, leaving 22 bases between the germline ends. This CDR3 is built from 14 residues. The germline CDR1 and CDR2 sequences are SQVTM and ANQGSEA. The clonotype was recovered from a human donor with melanoma. The V and J genes are TRBV29-1 and TRBJ2-7; weak D call: TRBD2 (6 bases). Sequenced here: CD8+ T cells sorted from blood (inferred from file names), sampled from a patient given nivolumab and ipilimumab in sequence. This CDR3 reads CSVPGSRAVGEQYF. CDR3 DNA: TGCAGCGTGCCCGGGAGCCGAGCGGTTGGAGAGCAGTACTTC.